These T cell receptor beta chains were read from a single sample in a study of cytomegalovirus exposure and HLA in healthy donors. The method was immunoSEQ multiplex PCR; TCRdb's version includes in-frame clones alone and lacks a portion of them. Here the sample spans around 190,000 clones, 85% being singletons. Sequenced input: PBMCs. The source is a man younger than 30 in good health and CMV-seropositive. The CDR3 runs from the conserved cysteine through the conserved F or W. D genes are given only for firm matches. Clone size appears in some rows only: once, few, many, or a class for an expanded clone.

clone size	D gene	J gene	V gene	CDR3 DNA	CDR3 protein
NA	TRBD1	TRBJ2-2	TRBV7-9	TGTGCCAGCAGCTCCTCACCGGGACAGGGTTCGACCGGGGAGCTGTTTTTT	CASSSSPGQGSTGELFF
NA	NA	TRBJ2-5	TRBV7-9	TGTGCCAGCAGCTCGGGACAACTTTACCAAGAGACCCAGTACTTC	CASSSGQLYQETQYF
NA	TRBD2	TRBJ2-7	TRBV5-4	TGTGCCAGCAGTCTTAGCGGGAGCGGCTACGAGCAGTACTTC	CASSLSGSGYEQYF
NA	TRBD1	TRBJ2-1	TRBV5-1	TGCGCCAGCAGCCTGGAAGGGACAGGGGGACATGAGCAGTTCTTC	CASSLEGTGGHEQFF
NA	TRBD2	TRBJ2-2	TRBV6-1	TGTGCCACAGGGAAGTCGGGGGGATCGGCCGGGGAGCTGTTTTTT	CATGKSGGSAGELFF
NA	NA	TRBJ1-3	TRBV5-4	TGTGCCAGCAGCTTGGGTCCGGGAAACACCATATATTTT	CASSLGPGNTIYF
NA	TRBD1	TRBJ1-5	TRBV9	TGTGCCAGCAGCGTAGGAGAGGGGGCGCATCAGCCCCAGCATTTT	CASSVGEGAHQPQHF
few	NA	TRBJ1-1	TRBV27	TGTGCCAGCAGATGGTCGGGGGTGAACACTGAAGCTTTCTTT	CASRWSGVNTEAFF
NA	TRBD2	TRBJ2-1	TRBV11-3	TGTGCCAGCAGCCGGACTAGGACCTACAATGAGCAGTTCTTC	CASSRTRTYNEQFF
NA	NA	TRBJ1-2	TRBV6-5	TGTGCCAGCAGTTTAGACAGAGCCTATGGCTACACCTTC	CASSLDRAYGYTF
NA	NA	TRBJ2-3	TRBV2	TGTGCCAGCAGTGAAGGGGCTTACACAGATACGCAGTATTTT	CASSEGAYTDTQYF
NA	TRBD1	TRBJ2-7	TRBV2	TGTGCCAGCAGGCAACAGGGGTCTCGGGAGCAGTACTTC	CASRQQGSREQYF
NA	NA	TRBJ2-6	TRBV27	TGTGCCAGCAGTCCCGGACAGTTCCTCTCTGGGGCCAACGTCCTGACTTTC	CASSPGQFLSGANVLTF
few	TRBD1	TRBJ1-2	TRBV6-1	TGTGCCAGCAGTCCACAGGGGTATGGCTACACCTTC	CASSPQGYGYTF
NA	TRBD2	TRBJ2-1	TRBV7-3	TGTGCCAGCTCTTCGGGCGGACTAGCGGGAGATGAGCAGTTCTTC	CASSSGGLAGDEQFF
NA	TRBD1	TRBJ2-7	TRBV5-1	TGCGCCAGCAGCTTGGTGGAAGGGGGCGGCTACGAGCAGTACTTC	CASSLVEGGGYEQYF
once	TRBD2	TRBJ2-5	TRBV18	TGTGCCAGCTCACCACCCAGGAGTAGCGGGGGAGAAGAGACCCAGTACTTC	CASSPPRSSGGEETQYF
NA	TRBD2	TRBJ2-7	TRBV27	TGTGCCAGCTGCGGGGGACTCTCCTACGAGCAGTACTTC	CASCGGLSYEQYF
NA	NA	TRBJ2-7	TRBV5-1	TGCGCCAGCAGCTTGAGGGGTAACGAGGCCTACGAGCAGTACTTC	CASSLRGNEAYEQYF
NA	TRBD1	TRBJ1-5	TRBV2	TGTGCCAGCACCCGGGGACAGGGGGCTTCTCGCAATCAGCCCCAGCATTTT	CASTRGQGASRNQPQHF
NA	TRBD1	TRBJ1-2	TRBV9	TGTGCCAGCAGCGTCCGGGACAGGGGGCGAGAAGAGGGCTACACCTTC	CASSVRDRGREEGYTF
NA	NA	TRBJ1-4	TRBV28	TGTGCCAGCAGTCTGGAGGGCGAAGAGGAAAAACTGTTTTTT	CASSLEGEEEKLFF
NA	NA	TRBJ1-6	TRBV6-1	TGTGCCAGCAGGGGACGGGGGGGCCAGGGTTCACCCCTCCACTTT	CASRGRGGQGSPLHF
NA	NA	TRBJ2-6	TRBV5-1	TGCGCCAGCAGCCTACCGGACAGCTCTGGGGCCAACGTCCTGACTTTC	CASSLPDSSGANVLTF
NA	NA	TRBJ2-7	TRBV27	TGTGCCAGCAGTTCAACCACAGGGTTTTCCCGGGACGAGCAGTACTTC	CASSSTTGFSRDEQYF
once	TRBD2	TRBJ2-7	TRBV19	TGTGCCAGTAGTGAAGATTCTAGCGGGAGGGTATTGGGTGAGCAGTACTTC	CASSEDSSGRVLGEQYF
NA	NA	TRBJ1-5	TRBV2	TGTGCCAGCAGCTCAGCGGGGGAATGGGTTAGCAATCAGCCCCAGCATTTT	CASSSAGEWVSNQPQHF
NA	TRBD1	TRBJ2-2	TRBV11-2	TGTGCCAGCAGGTCCCCAGGGGGCCGGTCGACCGGGGAGCTGTTTTTT	CASRSPGGRSTGELFF
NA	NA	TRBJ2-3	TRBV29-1	TGCAGGCCAACCTCAGGGGGCACAGATACGCAGTATTTT	CRPTSGGTDTQYF